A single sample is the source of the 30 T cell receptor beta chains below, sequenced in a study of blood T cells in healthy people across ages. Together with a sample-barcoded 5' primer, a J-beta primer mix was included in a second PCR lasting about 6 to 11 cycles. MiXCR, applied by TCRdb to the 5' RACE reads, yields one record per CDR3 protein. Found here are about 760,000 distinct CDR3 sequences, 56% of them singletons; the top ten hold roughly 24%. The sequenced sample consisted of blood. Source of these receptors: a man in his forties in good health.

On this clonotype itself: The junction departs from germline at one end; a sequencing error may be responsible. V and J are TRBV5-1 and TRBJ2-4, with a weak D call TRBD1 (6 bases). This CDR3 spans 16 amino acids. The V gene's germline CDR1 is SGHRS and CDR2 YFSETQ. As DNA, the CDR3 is TGCGCCGGCAGTCAAGACAGGTCACTAGCCAAAAACATTCAGTACTTC. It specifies CAGSQDRSLAKNIQYF. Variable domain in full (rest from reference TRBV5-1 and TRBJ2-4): KAGVTQTPRYLIKTRGQQVTLSCSPISGHRSVSWYQQTPGQGLQFLFEYFSETQRNKGNFPGRFSGRQFSNSRSEMNVSTLELGDSALYLCAGSQDRSLAKNIQYFGAGTRLSVL.

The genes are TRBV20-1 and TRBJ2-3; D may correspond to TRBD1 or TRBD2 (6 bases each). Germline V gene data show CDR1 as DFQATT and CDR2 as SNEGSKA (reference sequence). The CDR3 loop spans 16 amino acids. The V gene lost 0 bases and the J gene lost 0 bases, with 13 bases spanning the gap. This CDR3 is CSARDQKGGSTDTQYF. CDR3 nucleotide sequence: TGCAGTGCTAGAGATCAGAAGGGGGGTAGCACAGATACGCAGTATTTT.

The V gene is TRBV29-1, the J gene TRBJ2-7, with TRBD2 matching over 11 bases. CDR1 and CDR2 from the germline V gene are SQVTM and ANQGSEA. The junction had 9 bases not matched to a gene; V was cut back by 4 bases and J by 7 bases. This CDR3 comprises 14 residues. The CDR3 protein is CSVGLAGGYNEQYF. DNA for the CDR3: TGCAGCGTTGGTCTAGCGGGAGGATACAATGAGCAGTACTTC.

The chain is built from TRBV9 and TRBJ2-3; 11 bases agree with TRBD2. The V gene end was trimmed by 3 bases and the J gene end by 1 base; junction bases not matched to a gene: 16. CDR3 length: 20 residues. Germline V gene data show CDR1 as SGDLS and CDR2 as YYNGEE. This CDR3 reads CASSGGSSGGALVRTDTQYF. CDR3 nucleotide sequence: TGTGCCAGCAGCGGGGGCAGTAGCGGGGGGGCCCTCGTTCGCACAGATACGCAGTATTTT.

CDR3 nucleotide sequence: TGTGCCAGCAGTCGCTTAGGGGGGACTACCCAAGAGACCCAGTACTTC. This gives the protein CASSRLGGTTQETQYF. The chain has TRBV25-1 and TRBJ2-5; the D gene is possibly TRBD2 (7 bases). Trimming cost V 5 bases and J 1 base, with 17 bases left between them. The CDR3 covers 16 residues. Germline assignment: CDR1 MGHDK and CDR2 SYGVNS.

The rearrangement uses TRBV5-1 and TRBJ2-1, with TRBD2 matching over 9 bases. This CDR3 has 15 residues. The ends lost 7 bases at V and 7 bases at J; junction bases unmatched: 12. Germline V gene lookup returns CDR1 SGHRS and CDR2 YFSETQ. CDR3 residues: CASGGLARSENEQFF. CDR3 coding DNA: TGCGCCAGCGGCGGACTAGCGCGAAGTGAAAATGAGCAGTTCTTC.

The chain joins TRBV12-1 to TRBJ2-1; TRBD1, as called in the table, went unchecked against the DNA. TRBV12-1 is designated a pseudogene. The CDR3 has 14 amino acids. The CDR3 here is CASSFDVQGGEQFF. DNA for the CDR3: TGTGCCAGCAGCTTTGACGTACAGGGAGGTGAGCAGTTCTTC.

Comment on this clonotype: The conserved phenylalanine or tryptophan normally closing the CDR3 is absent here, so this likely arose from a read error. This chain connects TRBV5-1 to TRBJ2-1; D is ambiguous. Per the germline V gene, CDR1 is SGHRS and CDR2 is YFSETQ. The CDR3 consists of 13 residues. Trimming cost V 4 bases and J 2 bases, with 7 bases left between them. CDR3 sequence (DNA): TGCGCCAGCAGCGGGCTAACCTACAATGAGCAGTTCGTC. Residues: CASSGLTYNEQFV.

The CDR3 coding sequence is TGTGCCAGCAGCCAACCCGGGACAGGTTATTCCTACGAGCAGTACTTC. Amino acids: CASSQPGTGYSYEQYF. The chain is built from TRBV14 and TRBJ2-7, with 8 bases aligning to TRBD1. This CDR3 spans 16 amino acids. Trimming cost V 2 bases and J 1 base; bases outside gene matches: 7. Germline V gene data show CDR1 as SGHDN and CDR2 as FVKESK.

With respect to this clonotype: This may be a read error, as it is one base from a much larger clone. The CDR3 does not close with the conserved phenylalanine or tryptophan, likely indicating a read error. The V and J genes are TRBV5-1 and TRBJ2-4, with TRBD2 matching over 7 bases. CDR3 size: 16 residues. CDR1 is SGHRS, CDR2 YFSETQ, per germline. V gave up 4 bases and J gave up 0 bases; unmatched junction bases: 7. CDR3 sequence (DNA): TGCGCCAGCAGCGGGGGGGTTCGATTAGCCAAAAACATTCAGTACATC. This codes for CASSGGVRLAKNIQYI.

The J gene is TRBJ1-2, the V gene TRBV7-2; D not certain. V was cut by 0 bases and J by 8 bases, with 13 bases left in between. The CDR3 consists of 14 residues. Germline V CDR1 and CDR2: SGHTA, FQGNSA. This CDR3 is CASSLAGEYNGYTF. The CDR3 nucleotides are TGTGCCAGCAGCTTAGCGGGTGAATATAACGGCTACACCTTC.

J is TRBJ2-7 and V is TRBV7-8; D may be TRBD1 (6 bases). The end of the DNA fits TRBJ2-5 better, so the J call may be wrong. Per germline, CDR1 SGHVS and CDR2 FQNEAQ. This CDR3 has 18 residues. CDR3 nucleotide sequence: TGTGCCAGCAGCTTACGGAAAAGGGGGTCCGGCCAATGGCAGACCCAGTACTTC. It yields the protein CASSLRKRGSGQWQTQYF.

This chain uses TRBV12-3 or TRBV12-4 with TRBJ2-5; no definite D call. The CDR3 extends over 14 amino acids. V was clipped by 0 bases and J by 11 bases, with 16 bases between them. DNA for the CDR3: TGTGCCAGCAGTTTAGCTAGTCTTTCGAATGAGCAGTACTTC. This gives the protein CASSLASLSNEQYF.

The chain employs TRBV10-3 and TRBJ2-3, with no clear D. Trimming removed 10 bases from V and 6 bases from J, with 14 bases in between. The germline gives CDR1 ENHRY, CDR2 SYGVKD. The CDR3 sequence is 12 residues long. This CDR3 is CATRSMADTQYF. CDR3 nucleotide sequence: TGTGCCACCAGATCAATGGCGGATACGCAGTATTTT.

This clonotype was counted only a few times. The CDR3 DNA follows: TGCGCCAGCAGCCTAAAACCATTCAGGGGACCAAACACTGAAGCTTTCTTT. Its translation: CASSLKPFRGPNTEAFF. J is TRBJ1-1 and V is TRBV4-1, with D maybe TRBD1 (6 bases). Trimming cost V 4 bases and J 2 bases, with 20 bases left between them. In germline, CDR1 is MGHRA, CDR2 YSYEKL. This CDR3 is 17 amino acids long.

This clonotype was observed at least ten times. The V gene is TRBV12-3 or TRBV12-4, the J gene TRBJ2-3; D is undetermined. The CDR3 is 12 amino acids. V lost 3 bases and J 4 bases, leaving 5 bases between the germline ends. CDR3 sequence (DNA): TGTGCCAGCAGTTTTACCGCAGATACGCAGTATTTT. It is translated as CASSFTADTQYF.

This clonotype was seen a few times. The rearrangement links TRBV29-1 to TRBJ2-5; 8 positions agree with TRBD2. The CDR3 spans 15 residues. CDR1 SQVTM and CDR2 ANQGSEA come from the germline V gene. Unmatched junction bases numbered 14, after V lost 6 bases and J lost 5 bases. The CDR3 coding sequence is TGCAGCGTCTGCCGGGGGGCGGGGGGTCTGGAGACCCAGTACTTC. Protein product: CSVCRGAGGLETQYF.

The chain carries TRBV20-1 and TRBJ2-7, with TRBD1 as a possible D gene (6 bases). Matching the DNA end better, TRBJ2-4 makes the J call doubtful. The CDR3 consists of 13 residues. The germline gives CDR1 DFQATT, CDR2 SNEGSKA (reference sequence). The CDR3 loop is CSARAGHQNIQYF. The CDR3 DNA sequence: TGCAGTGCTAGAGCGGGACACCAAAACATTCAGTACTTC.

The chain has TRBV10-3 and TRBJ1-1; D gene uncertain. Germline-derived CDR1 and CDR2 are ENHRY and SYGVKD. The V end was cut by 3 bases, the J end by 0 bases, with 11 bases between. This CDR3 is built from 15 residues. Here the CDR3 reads CAISDLRAMNTEAFF. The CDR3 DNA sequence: TGTGCCATCAGTGACCTACGGGCAATGAACACTGAAGCTTTCTTT.

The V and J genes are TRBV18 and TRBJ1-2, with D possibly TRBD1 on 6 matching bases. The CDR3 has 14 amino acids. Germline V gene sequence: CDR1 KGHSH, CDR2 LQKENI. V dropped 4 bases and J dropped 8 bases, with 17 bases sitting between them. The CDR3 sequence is CASSRIRGGDGYTF. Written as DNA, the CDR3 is TGTGCCAGCTCACGCATCAGGGGTGGGGACGGCTACACCTTC.

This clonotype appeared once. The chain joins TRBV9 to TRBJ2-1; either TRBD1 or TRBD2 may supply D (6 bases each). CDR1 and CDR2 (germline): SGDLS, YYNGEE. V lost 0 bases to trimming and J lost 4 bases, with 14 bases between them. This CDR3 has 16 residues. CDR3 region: CASSVGGGPLYNEQFF. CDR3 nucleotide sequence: TGTGCCAGCAGCGTAGGTGGGGGGCCCTTATACAATGAGCAGTTCTTC.

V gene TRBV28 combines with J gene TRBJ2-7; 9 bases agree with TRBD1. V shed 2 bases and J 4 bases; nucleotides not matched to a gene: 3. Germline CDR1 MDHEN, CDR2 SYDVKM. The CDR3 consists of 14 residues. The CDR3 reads CASSLRDREYEQYF. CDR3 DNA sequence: TGTGCCAGCAGTTTACGGGACAGGGAGTACGAGCAGTACTTC.

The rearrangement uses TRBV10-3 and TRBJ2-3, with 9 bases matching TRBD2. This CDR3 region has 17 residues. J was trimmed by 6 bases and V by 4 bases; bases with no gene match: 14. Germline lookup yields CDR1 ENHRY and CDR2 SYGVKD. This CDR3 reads CAISGTRAGGPLDTQYF. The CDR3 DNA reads TGTGCCATCAGTGGGACGCGTGCGGGAGGGCCGTTGGATACGCAGTATTTT.

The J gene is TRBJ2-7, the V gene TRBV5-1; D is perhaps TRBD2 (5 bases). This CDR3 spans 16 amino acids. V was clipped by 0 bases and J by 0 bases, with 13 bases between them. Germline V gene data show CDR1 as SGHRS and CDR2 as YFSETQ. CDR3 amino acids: CASSLDGVASSYEQYF. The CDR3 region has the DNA TGCGCCAGCAGCTTGGACGGGGTGGCCAGCTCCTACGAGCAGTACTTC.

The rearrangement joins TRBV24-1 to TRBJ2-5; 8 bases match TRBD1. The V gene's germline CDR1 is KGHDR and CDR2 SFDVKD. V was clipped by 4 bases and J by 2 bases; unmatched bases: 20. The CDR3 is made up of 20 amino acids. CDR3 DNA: TGTGCCACCAGTGACCTTGGACTTGCCATCGACAGGGGTGAACAAGAGACCCAGTACTTC. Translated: CATSDLGLAIDRGEQETQYF.

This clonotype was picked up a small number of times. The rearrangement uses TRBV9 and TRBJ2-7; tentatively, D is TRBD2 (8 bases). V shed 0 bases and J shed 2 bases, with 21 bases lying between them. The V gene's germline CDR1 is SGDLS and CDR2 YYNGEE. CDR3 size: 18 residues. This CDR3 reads CASSVDAGGRDSPYEQYF. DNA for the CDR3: TGTGCCAGCAGCGTAGACGCGGGGGGACGGGACAGTCCCTACGAGCAGTACTTC.

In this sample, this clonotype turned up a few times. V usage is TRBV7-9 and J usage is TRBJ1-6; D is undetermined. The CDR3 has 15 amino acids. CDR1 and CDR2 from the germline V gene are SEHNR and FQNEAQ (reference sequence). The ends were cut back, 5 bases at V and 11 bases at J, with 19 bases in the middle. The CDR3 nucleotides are TGTGCCAGCAGCCCCACAGACAACCCGGGCGCACCCCTCCACTTT. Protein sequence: CASSPTDNPGAPLHF.

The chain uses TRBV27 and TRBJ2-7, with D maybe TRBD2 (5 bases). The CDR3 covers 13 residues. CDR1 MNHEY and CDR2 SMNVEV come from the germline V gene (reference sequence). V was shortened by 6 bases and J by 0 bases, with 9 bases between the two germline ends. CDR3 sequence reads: CASSPTNSYEQYF. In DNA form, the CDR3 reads TGTGCCAGCAGCCCGACTAACTCCTACGAGCAGTACTTC.

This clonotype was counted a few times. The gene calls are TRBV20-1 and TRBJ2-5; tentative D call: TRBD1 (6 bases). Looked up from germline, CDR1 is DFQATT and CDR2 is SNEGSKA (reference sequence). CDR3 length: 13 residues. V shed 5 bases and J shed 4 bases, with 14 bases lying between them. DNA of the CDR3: TGCAGTGCTGAACAGGGTGTCCGAGAGACCCAGTACTTC. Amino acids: CSAEQGVRETQYF.

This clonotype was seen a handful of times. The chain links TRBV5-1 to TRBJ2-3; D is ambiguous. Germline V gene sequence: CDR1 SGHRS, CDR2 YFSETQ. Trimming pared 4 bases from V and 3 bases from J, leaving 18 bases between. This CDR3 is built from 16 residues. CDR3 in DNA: TGCGCCAGCAGCCCTCAAGGACCGATAGAGACAGATACGCAGTATTTT. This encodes CASSPQGPIETDTQYF. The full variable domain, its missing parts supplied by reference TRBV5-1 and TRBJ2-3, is KAGVTQTPRYLIKTRGQQVTLSCSPISGHRSVSWYQQTPGQGLQFLFEYFSETQRNKGNFPGRFSGRQFSNSRSEMNVSTLELGDSALYLCASSPQGPIETDTQYFGPGTRLTVL.